The next 30 T cell receptor beta chains were all read from a single sample in a study of T-cell reconstitution after alpha-beta-depleted transplantation in children listed by TCRdb under 2016. The method behind the library was PCR. These reads were obtained on an Illumina HiSeq 2500. TCR library preparation used molecular barcoding, with unique molecular identifiers applied to normalize quantification of the TCRbeta repertoire. The public reads were reanalyzed by TCRdb: fastp trimming at Q25, MiXCR alignment, in-frame beta chains only. Here each entry gathers all rows of one CDR3 protein and keeps the most common genes and DNA. The sample table contains hundreds of thousands of distinct CDR3 sequences; only one count was recorded for around 14% of them. Of the sample, 0.79% is held by the ten largest clones. The treatment or condition label of this sample denotes: allogeneic hematopoietic cell transplantation with graft depleted of TCRalphabeta T cells and CD19 B cells.

The material was PBMCs, obtained before TCRalphabeta/CD19-depleted stem cell transplant. Receptor source: a girl aged 2 to 10 with congenital amegakaryocytic thrombocytopenia, due to receive a stem cell transplant.

This clonotype was recorded at least ten times. The chain is built from TRBV7-2 and TRBJ1-3; D is undetermined. The ends were cut back, 1 base at V and 0 bases at J, with 7 bases in the middle. CDR3 length: 15 residues. The germline CDR1 and CDR2 sequences are SGHTA and FQGNSA. The CDR3 sequence is CASSLGISSGNTIYF. The CDR3 DNA follows: TGTGCCAGCAGCTTAGGAATCAGCTCTGGAAACACCATATATTTT.

CDR3 DNA sequence: TGCAGTGCTAGAGGGCTAGCGTATTACAATGAGCAGTTCTTC. Protein sequence: CSARGLAYYNEQFF. The chain uses TRBV20-1 and TRBJ2-1; perhaps TRBD2 as D (6 bases). The germline V gene has CDR1 DFQATT and CDR2 SNEGSKA (reference sequence). There are 14 residues in the CDR3. Trimming removed 1 base at V and 4 bases at J, with 11 bases between.

There are many counts of this clonotype. V gene TRBV28 combines with J gene TRBJ2-5; D possibly corresponds to TRBD2 (6 bases). Germline lookup yields CDR1 MDHEN and CDR2 SYDVKM. The V end lost 3 bases, the J end lost 4 bases, and 12 bases lay between the germline ends. The CDR3 covers 14 residues. CDR3 protein: CASSFLRLGETQYF. As DNA, the CDR3 is TGTGCCAGCAGTTTTTTGAGACTAGGAGAGACCCAGTACTTC.

The rearrangement links TRBV12-3 or TRBV12-4 to TRBJ2-4; D unclear. With 6 bases removed from V and 0 bases from J, the gap between germline ends came to 15 bases. The CDR3 runs 16 residues. The CDR3 region is CASSQSPLLAKNIQYF. CDR3 in DNA: TGTGCCAGCAGCCAATCCCCCCTACTAGCCAAAAACATTCAGTACTTC.

This clonotype has a handful of counts. This chain uses TRBV7-9 with TRBJ2-5; D gene uncertain. V was clipped by 6 bases and J by 1 base, with 12 bases between them. The CDR3 has 14 amino acids. CDR1 is SEHNR and CDR2 is FQNEAQ in the germline V gene (reference sequence). The CDR3 region is CASSVDWAQETQYF. CDR3 DNA sequence: TGTGCCAGCAGTGTTGACTGGGCCCAAGAGACCCAGTACTTC.

Note on this clonotype: A much larger clone differs from this one at a single base, so this may be a read error. Since the CDR3 does not end with the conserved phenylalanine or tryptophan, this likely comes from a read error. This chain uses TRBV10-3 with TRBJ2-1, with D perhaps matching TRBD2 (6 bases). In germline, CDR1 is ENHRY, CDR2 SYGVKD. The germline V and J ends were trimmed by 11 bases and 5 bases, with 13 bases remaining between them. The CDR3 extends over 12 amino acids. CDR3 loop: CAVSWEDNEQFI. The CDR3 region has the DNA TGTGCCGTCTCCTGGGAGGACAATGAGCAGTTCATC.

There are many counts of this clonotype. This sequence joins TRBV5-1 and TRBJ2-1; 9 positions match TRBD2. The length of the CDR3 is 14 residues. In germline, CDR1 is SGHRS, CDR2 YFSETQ. Unmatched junction bases numbered 10, after V lost 0 bases and J lost 15 bases. The CDR3 nucleotides read TGCGCCAGCAGCTTGGAGACTAGCGGTTCACTGTGGTTCTTC. This codes for CASSLETSGSLWFF.

This chain joins TRBV12-3 or TRBV12-4 and TRBJ1-2; no firm D call. The CDR3 is 14 amino acids. Deletions cut 8 bases from V and 8 bases from J, with 21 bases between. The DNA of the CDR3 is TGTGCCAGCTACACACCCCGGTCCATCGCGGGCTACACCTTC. It codes for CASYTPRSIAGYTF.

This clonotype was counted ten times or more. The chain recombines TRBV20-1 with TRBJ2-1; the D gene is possibly TRBD1 (6 bases). CDR1 and CDR2 from the germline V gene are DFQATT and SNEGSKA (reference sequence). This CDR3 spans 14 amino acids. Trimming cost V 6 bases and J 4 bases, with 16 bases left between them. For the CDR3, the DNA is TGCAGTGCCACCCGGGACAAGGGATACAATGAGCAGTTCTTC. Protein: CSATRDKGYNEQFF.

V and J are TRBV7-2 and TRBJ2-1; TRBD2 matches at 10 bases. Germline V gene lookup returns CDR1 SGHTA and CDR2 FQGNSA. The length of the CDR3 is 17 residues. V lost 3 bases to trimming and J lost 8 bases; unmatched junction nucleotides: 13. For the CDR3, the DNA is TGTGCCAGCAGCTTGAATTTGGCTAGCGGGAGATTCCATGAGCAGTTCTTC. It codes for CASSLNLASGRFHEQFF.

This clonotype was detected a few times. The chain is built from TRBV5-1 and TRBJ2-3, with TRBD2 identical over 9 bases. CDR3 length: 16 residues. J lost 2 bases, V lost 0 bases, and 4 bases had no gene match. CDR1 is SGHRS, CDR2 YFSETQ, per germline. CDR3 sequence (DNA): TGCGCCAGCAGCTTGGGGGTAGCGGGGGTCACAGATACGCAGTATTTT. As protein: CASSLGVAGVTDTQYF.

This clonotype was observed at least ten times. The chain combines TRBV10-3 with TRBJ2-7; D ambiguous. The CDR3 is 14 amino acids. The V gene's germline CDR1 is ENHRY and CDR2 SYGVKD. Trimming took off 4 bases at V and 0 bases at J, with 10 bases between the two ends. The CDR3 DNA reads as TGTGCCATCAGTGTAGGACCCGGCTCCTACGAGCAGTACTTC. It specifies CAISVGPGSYEQYF.

This clonotype has more than one count but fewer than ten. V usage is TRBV15 and J usage is TRBJ2-7, with D possibly being TRBD2 (6 bases). There are 15 residues in the CDR3. The germline gives CDR1 LNHNV, CDR2 YYDKDF (reference sequence). With 0 bases removed from V and 5 bases from J, the gap between germline ends came to 14 bases. The CDR3 sequence: CATSRDALGGNEQYF. As DNA, the CDR3 is TGTGCCACCAGCAGAGATGCTTTGGGGGGAAACGAGCAGTACTTC.

This clonotype was counted at least ten times. One end of the junction is discordant with germline, which a read error may explain. This chain connects TRBV20-1 to TRBJ2-3, with TRBD2 matching over 7 bases. The CDR3 is made up of 15 amino acids. Germline V CDR1 and CDR2: DFQATT, SNEGSKA (reference sequence). The CDR3 DNA reads as TGCAGTGCTGGAGATAGGCGGGGAGGGACAGATACGCAGTATTTT. It translates to CSAGDRRGGTDTQYF.

The sample holds a few counts of this clonotype. The V and J genes are TRBV7-9 and TRBJ2-5; TRBD1 might be the D (5 bases). CDR3 length equals 14 residues. The V end lost 2 bases, the J end lost 8 bases, and 15 bases lay between the germline ends. Germline V gives CDR1 SEHNR, CDR2 FQNEAQ (reference sequence). For the CDR3, the DNA is TGTGCCAGCAGCTTACAGGGTCCAGGTGAAACCCAGTACTTC. Its protein is CASSLQGPGETQYF.

The chain couples TRBV5-1 to TRBJ2-7; TRBD1 matches at 8 bases. From germline, CDR1 is SGHRS and CDR2 YFSETQ. V shed 4 bases, J shed 6 bases, and the junction held 9 bases outside the gene matches. The CDR3 totals 14 residues. The chain's CDR3 is CASSAETGAAEQYF. The CDR3 DNA sequence: TGCGCCAGCAGCGCAGAGACAGGGGCTGCCGAGCAGTACTTC.

This chain uses TRBV5-1 with TRBJ2-7, with D maybe TRBD1 (5 bases). The CDR3 is 15 residues long. With 0 bases removed from V and 3 bases from J, the gap between germline ends came to 13 bases. Germline V gene sequence: CDR1 SGHRS, CDR2 YFSETQ. CDR3 coding DNA: TGCGCCAGCAGCTTGGAACAGGTCAGCCTCTACGAGCAGTACTTC. It translates to CASSLEQVSLYEQYF.

A few counts support this clonotype. The chain employs TRBV15 and TRBJ2-7, with TRBD1 identical over 7 bases. CDR1 LNHNV and CDR2 YYDKDF come from the germline V gene (reference sequence). J gave up 2 bases and V 5 bases, and 9 bases lay outside the gene matches. This CDR3 spans 15 amino acids. DNA of the CDR3: TGTGCCACCAGCCGGCACAGGGGTAAAACCTACGAGCAGTACTTC. Protein product: CATSRHRGKTYEQYF. The full variable domain, in which reference TRBV15 and TRBJ2-7 provide the parts outside the CDR3, is DAMVIQNPRYQVTQFGKPVTLSCSQTLNHNVMYWYQQKSSQAPKLLFHYYDKDFNNEADTPDNFQSRRPNTSFCFLDIRSPGLGDTAMYLCATSRHRGKTYEQYFGPGTRLTVT.

This clonotype has at least ten counts. The chain combines TRBV12-3 or TRBV12-4 with TRBJ2-2; the D is unclear. The CDR3 is 12 amino acids. Between the trimmed V and J ends, which lost 8 bases and 7 bases, there was a span of 11 bases. CDR3 bases: TGTGCCAGCTACGTTCTAAGCGGGGAGCTGTTTTTT. Its protein is CASYVLSGELFF.

There are many counts of this clonotype. V gene TRBV27 combines with J gene TRBJ1-2; weak D call: TRBD1 (5 bases). Trimming stripped 6 bases from V and 4 bases from J, with 15 bases between. Per the germline V gene, CDR1 is MNHEY and CDR2 is SMNVEV (reference sequence). This CDR3 is built from 14 residues. CDR3 coding DNA: TGTGCCAGCAGCCCCATCGACGGGGCCTATGGCTACACCTTC. It is translated as CASSPIDGAYGYTF.

In its sample, this clonotype was seen many times. The V gene is TRBV21-1, the J gene TRBJ2-2; the table's D call, TRBD1, has no DNA check behind it. TRBV21-1 is a recognized pseudogene. This CDR3 contains 16 residues. CDR3 DNA sequence: TGTGCCAGCAGCATGCAGGGGGGAAAATCGACCGGGGAGCTGTTTTTT. This encodes CASSMQGGKSTGELFF.

This clonotype was recorded many times. The chain recombines TRBV20-1 with TRBJ2-5; 10 bases agree with TRBD1. CDR1 is DFQATT, CDR2 SNEGSKA, per germline (reference sequence). Trimming at V came to 0 bases and at J to 12 bases, leaving 13 bases not matched to a gene. This CDR3 has 15 amino acids. This CDR3 reads CSARDHRQGAARKYF. CDR3 in DNA: TGCAGTGCTAGAGATCACCGACAGGGGGCTGCGAGAAAGTACTTC.

In its sample, this clonotype was seen many times. The V gene is TRBV5-1, the J gene TRBJ2-2; D is unclear. This CDR3 has 15 residues. Germline V gene lookup returns CDR1 SGHRS and CDR2 YFSETQ. Deletions cut 2 bases from V and 0 bases from J, with 8 bases between. CDR3 coding DNA: TGCGCCAGCAGCTTATGGAAATCGAACACCGGGGAGCTGTTTTTT. Amino acid sequence: CASSLWKSNTGELFF.

This clonotype was seen ten or more times. V and J are TRBV12-3 or TRBV12-4 and TRBJ2-7; TRBD1 is a possible D gene (5 bases). Trimming removed 6 bases from V and 6 bases from J, with 9 bases in between. This CDR3 is 11 amino acids long. The CDR3: CASSFRAEQYF. CDR3 DNA sequence: TGTGCCAGCAGCTTCAGGGCCGAGCAGTACTTC.

This clonotype was found many times. CDR3 nucleotides: TGTGCCAGCCACGGGGGTTGGAACACTGAAGCTTTCTTT. Translation gives CASHGGWNTEAFF. The chain is built from TRBV25-1 and TRBJ1-1; tentative D call: TRBD1 (5 bases). The germline CDR1 and CDR2 sequences are MGHDK and SYGVNS. CDR3 length: 13 amino acids. The V and J ends lost 8 bases and 1 base respectively, with 11 bases between them.

Many counts were recorded for this clonotype. J is TRBJ2-3 and V is TRBV5-1; 7 nucleotides agree with TRBD1. The V and J ends lost 4 bases and 1 base, in that order; junction bases with no gene match: 3. This CDR3 has 14 amino acids. CDR1 is SGHRS and CDR2 is YFSETQ in the germline V gene. CDR3 loop: CASSEGTGTDTQYF. The CDR3 nucleotides read TGCGCCAGCAGCGAGGGGACAGGCACAGATACGCAGTATTTT. Based on the CDR3 plus reference TRBV5-1 and TRBJ2-3, the full variable domain is KAGVTQTPRYLIKTRGQQVTLSCSPISGHRSVSWYQQTPGQGLQFLFEYFSETQRNKGNFPGRFSGRQFSNSRSEMNVSTLELGDSALYLCASSEGTGTDTQYFGPGTRLTVL.

This clonotype was counted a few times. The chain carries TRBV5-1 and TRBJ2-7; 11 positions agree with TRBD2. Germline V gene lookup returns CDR1 SGHRS and CDR2 YFSETQ. The CDR3 length is 16 residues. V dropped 0 bases and J dropped 2; count of bases not matched to a gene: 4. The CDR3 is CASSLVGTSGAYEQYF. As DNA, the CDR3 is TGCGCCAGCAGCTTGGTTGGGACTAGCGGAGCCTACGAGCAGTACTTC.

In this sample, this clonotype turned up many times. V gene TRBV3-1 combines with J gene TRBJ2-1; D not resolved. Germline V lookup: CDR1 LGHDT, CDR2 YNNKEL (reference sequence). This CDR3 region has 12 residues. Trimming stripped 1 base from V and 6 bases from J, with 4 bases between. The CDR3 region is CASSQGVNEQFF. DNA for the CDR3: TGTGCCAGCAGCCAAGGTGTCAATGAGCAGTTCTTC.

This clonotype was found many times. The chain has TRBV12-3 or TRBV12-4 and TRBJ1-2, with D possibly being TRBD1 (5 bases). The V gene lost 4 bases and the J gene lost 8 bases, with 11 bases spanning the gap. The CDR3 is 12 amino acids. CDR3 DNA sequence: TGTGCCAGCAGTTCCAGGGTGATCGGCTACACCTTC. Translation gives CASSSRVIGYTF.

This clonotype was seen a handful of times. The chain has TRBV5-1 and TRBJ2-7, with D hard to call. This CDR3 comprises 9 residues. Trimming shortened V by 5 bases and J by 6 bases, and 3 bases separated the two germline ends. Per the germline V gene, CDR1 is SGHRS and CDR2 is YFSETQ. CDR3 DNA: TGCGCCAGCAGGCCCGAGCAGTACTTC. Protein product: CASRPEQYF. The complete variable domain, with remaining parts taken from reference TRBV5-1 and TRBJ2-7, reads KAGVTQTPRYLIKTRGQQVTLSCSPISGHRSVSWYQQTPGQGLQFLFEYFSETQRNKGNFPGRFSGRQFSNSRSEMNVSTLELGDSALYLCASRPEQYFGPGTRLTVT.